The 14 T cell receptor beta chains given below trace back to one sample, sequenced in a study of cytomegalovirus exposure and HLA in healthy donors. The PCR used 60 Vbeta and 13 Jbeta primers. Only in-frame clones appear in the TCRdb table, and some are missing; sequencing was by immunoSEQ multiplex PCR. Among 150,000 to 200,000 clones listed, about 80% were seen once. Sequencing input: PBMCs. The source is a woman aged 40 to 55 in good health and CMV-seronegative.

V and J are TRBV2 and TRBJ2-1, with a weak D call TRBD1 (6 bases). CDR1 is SNHLY, CDR2 FYNNEI, per germline. The CDR3 is 15 amino acids. V was cut by 4 bases and J by 5 bases, with 15 bases left in between. The CDR3 nucleotides read TGTGCCAGCAGTGTCCCCGTGACAGGTCACAATGAGCAGTTCTTC. Its translation is CASSVPVTGHNEQFF.

This chain links TRBV5-1 with TRBJ2-3, with a tentative D call TRBD2 (6 bases). Germline V CDR1 and CDR2: SGHRS, YFSETQ. The CDR3 extends over 14 amino acids. Trimming took 2 bases from V and 0 from J, leaving 7 bases between them. CDR3: CASSFGTSTDTQYF. The DNA for the CDR3 is TGCGCCAGCAGCTTCGGGACTAGCACAGATACGCAGTATTTT.

This chain links TRBV4-1 with TRBJ2-5; 9 bases agree with TRBD1. This CDR3 is 17 amino acids long. The germline V gene encodes CDR1 MGHRA and CDR2 YSYEKL. After removal of 0 bases from V and 5 bases from J, the junction contained 10 bases not matched to a gene. CDR3 loop: CASSQDGGTGSRETQYF. The CDR3 DNA sequence: TGCGCCAGCAGCCAAGATGGCGGGACAGGGAGTAGGGAGACCCAGTACTTC.

The sample holds a few counts of this clone. The chain is built from TRBV2 and TRBJ2-1; weak D call: TRBD2 (5 bases). The germline gives CDR1 SNHLY, CDR2 FYNNEI. The CDR3 runs 11 residues. Trimming cost V 8 bases and J 10 bases, with 12 bases left between them. CDR3 region: CASEKEAEQFF. Written as DNA, the CDR3 is TGTGCCAGCGAAAAGGAGGCGGAGCAGTTCTTC.

The chain joins TRBV18 to TRBJ1-2; no clear D. The CDR3 covers 12 residues. Germline CDR1 is KGHSH and CDR2 is LQKENI. Deletions cut 2 bases from V and 4 bases from J, with 5 bases between. CDR3 DNA: TGTGCCAGCTCACCAGACATCTATGGCTACACCTTC. This gives the protein CASSPDIYGYTF.

The chain has TRBV5-1 and TRBJ2-7; D is possibly TRBD1 (5 bases). This CDR3 has 13 residues. Trimming stripped 0 bases from V and 3 bases from J, with 7 bases between. Germline CDR1 SGHRS, CDR2 YFSETQ. CDR3 bases: TGCGCCAGCAGCTTGGTCGACAGCTACGAGCAGTACTTC. This codes for CASSLVDSYEQYF.

In nucleotides, the CDR3 is TGTGCCACACCCCAGGAGGCAGAGAACACCGGGGAGCTGTTTTTT. Its protein is CATPQEAENTGELFF. The rearrangement joins TRBV21-1 to TRBJ2-2; no DNA check was done on the table's D call, TRBD2. TRBV21-1 is a pseudogene locus. The CDR3 extends over 15 amino acids.

This chain links TRBV5-1 with TRBJ2-7; D is uncertain. CDR1 and CDR2 (germline): SGHRS, YFSETQ. Between the trimmed V and J ends, which lost 0 bases and 4 bases, there was a span of 8 bases. The CDR3 consists of 13 residues. The CDR3, as DNA: TGCGCCAGCAGCTTGGACAGCCGTTACGAGCAGTACTTC. It yields the protein CASSLDSRYEQYF. The entire variable domain, with the rest obtained from reference TRBV5-1 and TRBJ2-7, is as follows: KAGVTQTPRYLIKTRGQQVTLSCSPISGHRSVSWYQQTPGQGLQFLFEYFSETQRNKGNFPGRFSGRQFSNSRSEMNVSTLELGDSALYLCASSLDSRYEQYFGPGTRLTVT.

The table lists this clone with a count of one. The rearrangement uses TRBV19 and TRBJ2-1; TRBD2 agrees at 11 bases. With 3 bases clipped from V and 4 bases from J, the junction kept 5 bases outside the gene matches. This CDR3 spans 16 amino acids. Looked up from germline, CDR1 is LNHDA and CDR2 is SQIVND (reference sequence). The CDR3 sequence: CASSISLAGGYNEQFF. The CDR3 DNA reads TGTGCCAGTAGTATTTCCCTAGCGGGGGGTTACAATGAGCAGTTCTTC.

This sequence joins TRBV6-5 and TRBJ1-2, with a possible D match to TRBD1 (6 bases). Germline V gene data show CDR1 as MNHEY and CDR2 as SVGAGI. CDR3 length equals 13 residues. V lost 2 bases and J 5 bases, leaving 9 bases between the germline ends. This chain's CDR3 is CASSYDRQYGYTF. CDR3 nucleotides: TGTGCCAGCAGTTACGACAGGCAATATGGCTACACCTTC.

The V gene is TRBV6-5, the J gene TRBJ2-7, with a tentative D call TRBD2 (6 bases). The CDR3 extends over 13 amino acids. The V gene lost 8 bases and the J gene lost 3 bases, with 14 bases spanning the gap. Germline CDR1 and CDR2: MNHEY and SVGAGI. The DNA for the CDR3 is TGTGCCAGCGGGGGGACCCCACTCTACGAGCAGTACTTC. Its translation: CASGGTPLYEQYF.

The gene calls are TRBV6-1 and TRBJ2-7, with TRBD2 identical over 7 bases. V lost 4 bases and J lost 4; bases outside the gene matches: 10. CDR3 length: 15 amino acids. Germline CDR1 MNHNS, CDR2 SASEGT. The CDR3 loop is CASSATSAPGYEQYF. DNA of the CDR3: TGTGCCAGCAGTGCTACTAGCGCCCCAGGGTACGAGCAGTACTTC.

The chain carries TRBV7-6 and TRBJ1-5; 9 positions match TRBD1. Germline CDR1 reads SGHVS; CDR2 reads FNYEAQ. V dropped 2 bases and J dropped 2; count of bases not matched to a gene: 4. This CDR3 region has 16 residues. CDR3 nucleotides: TGTGCCAGCAGCTTATATGGGGACAGGGGCAATCAGCCCCAGCATTTT. Residues: CASSLYGDRGNQPQHF.

The chain couples TRBV5-1 to TRBJ1-1, with 12 bases fitting TRBD1. This CDR3 region has 16 residues. The V segment lost 3 bases and the J segment 1 base; nucleotides outside the gene matches: 4. Per the germline V gene, CDR1 is SGHRS and CDR2 is YFSETQ. The CDR3 is CASSWKGQGANTEAFF. DNA for the CDR3: TGCGCCAGCAGCTGGAAGGGACAGGGGGCGAACACTGAAGCTTTCTTT. Complete variable domain (other parts from reference TRBV5-1 and TRBJ1-1): KAGVTQTPRYLIKTRGQQVTLSCSPISGHRSVSWYQQTPGQGLQFLFEYFSETQRNKGNFPGRFSGRQFSNSRSEMNVSTLELGDSALYLCASSWKGQGANTEAFFGQGTRLTVV.